This TCR beta chain was recorded in a study of T cells in Graves' hyperthyroidism and ophthalmopathy. The CDR3 has 14 amino acids. The germline V gene has CDR1 MNHEY and CDR2 SMNVEV (reference sequence). V was clipped by 4 bases and J by 5 bases, with 14 bases between them. Amplification of TCR beta CDR3 regions was performed using RNA transcripts as template. HTBI primers were used for first-round RT-PCR of the TCR CDR3. TCRdb fed the multiplex PCR reads into MiXCR, producing one record per CDR3 protein. The table has 600,000 to 850,000 distinct CDR3 sequences, approximately 19% seen once; the top ten hold over 15%.

This TCR was recovered from a woman between 50 and 59 years old with Graves' hyperthyroidism that later progressed to Graves' ophthalmopathy. V and J are TRBV27 and TRBJ1-1; possible D gene TRBD1, 5 bases. The specimen was blood. CDR3 sequence (DNA): TGTGCCAGCAGTTCGGCCGGCTGGGGGACTGAAGCTTTCTTT. Amino acid sequence: CASSSAGWGTEAFF.